The clone carrying this TCR beta chain has a handful of counts. Its target is not known. These data belong to a study of tumor-infiltrating lymphocytes in glioblastoma multiforme. Broader study findings: TCR plus mutation findings rest on a single glioblastoma patient.

TCR beta libraries were built from RNA through three nested multiplex PCR rounds using modified ARM-PCR. TCRdb called the multiplex PCR reads again in MiXCR, with one record for every CDR3 protein. The sample holds more than 10,000 distinct CDR3 sequences, roughly 60% seen once. This receptor was taken from a male donor with glioblastoma. The sample taken for sequencing was brain tumor tissue.

The CDR3 DNA is TGTGCCAGCTCACCACGGATGTCTGGAGTGACTCAAGAGACCCAGTACTTC. Residues: CASSPRMSGVTQETQYF. V gene TRBV18 combines with J gene TRBJ2-5; D is ambiguous. This CDR3 is built from 17 residues. Germline values: CDR1 KGHSH, CDR2 LQKENI. V was cut by 1 base and J by 2 bases, with 17 bases left in between.